These 26 T cell receptor beta chains share one sample of origin, sequenced in a study of brain T cells in children with intractable seizures (dated by TCRdb to the early 2020s). Library prep was done by the immunoSEQ multiplex PCR assay. The table comes from immuneACCESS by way of TCRdb, which keeps in-frame sequences with V and J called. Part of the clones is missing from these tables; in studies checked, under half for an unresolved V gene and the rest for unknown reasons. The sample table shows approximately 40,000 clones, and approximately 90% are seen once. 5% to 7.5% of the sample rests with the top ten. The time point label for this specimen denotes: resected brain tissue, or blood drawn just prior to surgery. The sequences come from peripheral blood, collected at surgery. These receptors all stem from a girl aged 2 to 9 with tuberous sclerosis and intractable seizures.

This chain joins TRBV5-1 and TRBJ2-5; 9 positions agree with TRBD2. The CDR3 has 15 amino acids. Germline V CDR1 and CDR2: SGHRS, YFSETQ. V dropped 0 bases and J dropped 2; count of bases not matched to a gene: 2. The CDR3 DNA reads TGCGCCAGCAGCTTGGTAGCGGGGGTTCAAGAGACCCAGTACTTC. Its translation is CASSLVAGVQETQYF.

J is TRBJ1-1 and V is TRBV5-1; D call uncertain. V was clipped by 2 bases and J by 2 bases, with 10 bases between them. The CDR3 spans 14 residues. Germline V gene data show CDR1 as SGHRS and CDR2 as YFSETQ. Here the CDR3 DNA reads TGCGCCAGCAGCTTCCTGGGAATCAACACTGAAGCTTTCTTT. This codes for CASSFLGINTEAFF.

The gene calls are TRBV5-5 and TRBJ1-2, with D possibly matching TRBD1 (5 bases). The V and J ends lost 3 bases and 8 bases respectively, with 8 bases between them. The CDR3 is 11 residues long. Germline CDR1 is SGHKS and CDR2 is YYEKEE (reference sequence). The CDR3, as DNA: TGTGCCAGCAGCTCAACAGGAGGCTACACCTTC. Protein sequence: CASSSTGGYTF.

CDR3 nucleotide sequence: TGTGCTAGTGGTACTACACAGGGGGGGTACAATGAGCAGTTCTTC. Encoded protein: CASGTTQGGYNEQFF. This chain links TRBV12-5 with TRBJ2-1; possible D gene TRBD1, 8 bases. The V end was cut by 5 bases, the J end by 4 bases, with 15 bases between. The CDR3 covers 15 residues. Germline V CDR1 and CDR2: LGHNT, FRNRAP.

The chain joins TRBV25-1 to TRBJ2-2; 8 bases line up with TRBD1. The V segment lost 8 bases and the J segment 3 bases; nucleotides outside the gene matches: 5. The length of the CDR3 is 14 residues. Germline CDR1 MGHDK, CDR2 SYGVNS. The CDR3 loop reads CASGGQGYTGELFF. CDR3 in DNA: TGTGCCAGCGGCGGACAGGGCTACACCGGGGAGCTGTTTTTT.

J is TRBJ2-3 and V is TRBV5-6; D call uncertain. This CDR3 region has 14 residues. Between the trimmed V and J ends, which lost 3 bases and 0 bases, there was a span of 8 bases. Per the germline V gene, CDR1 is SGHDT and CDR2 is YYEEEE. CDR3 in amino acids: CASSSDRSTDTQYF. DNA of the CDR3: TGTGCCAGCAGCTCGGACCGAAGCACAGATACGCAGTATTTT.

This chain links TRBV30 with TRBJ1-1, with a possible D match to TRBD1 (5 bases). The CDR3 sequence is 11 residues long. V was clipped by 4 bases and J by 11 bases, with 14 bases between them. The germline gives CDR1 GTSNPN, CDR2 SVGIG (reference sequence). The DNA of the CDR3 is TGTGCCTGGAATGTGGCAGGGAGGGCTTTCTTT. Translating it yields CAWNVAGRAFF.

Only one count was recorded for this clone. This chain links TRBV2 with TRBJ2-5; D not resolved. V lost 4 bases to trimming and J lost 5 bases, with 11 bases between them. The CDR3 totals 13 residues. Germline CDR1 is SNHLY and CDR2 is FYNNEI. CDR3 protein: CASSGPFWETQYF. CDR3 sequence (DNA): TGTGCCAGCAGTGGTCCTTTCTGGGAGACCCAGTACTTC.

V usage is TRBV30 and J usage is TRBJ2-7; a weak D match, TRBD2 (5 bases). Germline V lookup: CDR1 GTSNPN, CDR2 SVGIG (reference sequence). The CDR3 consists of 12 residues. V was pared by 2 bases and J by 0 bases, with 5 bases between. The CDR3 spells CAWSRGSYEQYV. The CDR3, as DNA: TGTGCCTGGAGTCGGGGCTCCTACGAGCAGTACGTC.

This clone was counted only a few times. The chain is built from TRBV20-1 and TRBJ1-2; D gene ambiguous. The germline V gene encodes CDR1 DFQATT and CDR2 SNEGSKA (reference sequence). Trimming took 0 bases from V and 8 from J, leaving 7 bases between them. The CDR3 runs to 11 residues. CDR3 loop: CSARDQRGYTF. CDR3 nucleotides: TGCAGTGCTAGAGACCAGCGCGGCTACACCTTC.

This chain joins TRBV19 and TRBJ1-1, with D maybe TRBD1 (6 bases). The CDR3 contains 12 residues. The germline CDR1 and CDR2 sequences are LNHDA and SQIVND (reference sequence). Trimming pared 9 bases from V and 1 base from J, leaving 9 bases between. Written as DNA, the CDR3 is TGTGCCAGCAAACAGGGGAACACTGAAGCTTTCTTT. Its translation: CASKQGNTEAFF.

In its sample, this clone was seen once. V usage is TRBV9 and J usage is TRBJ2-3; 9 nucleotides line up with TRBD2. This CDR3 region has 20 residues. Germline V CDR1 and CDR2: SGDLS, YYNGEE. Germline trimming cut 0 bases from V and 3 bases from J; bases unmatched to any gene: 17. CDR3 bases: TGTGCCAGCAGCGTAGGTCTCCTCCGTCCCGGGCGGGGGGGGACAGATACGCAGTATTTT. This sequence encodes CASSVGLLRPGRGGTDTQYF.

This chain links TRBV11-2 with TRBJ1-1; D is undetermined. Trimming removed 5 bases from V and 0 bases from J, with 10 bases in between. This CDR3 is 14 amino acids long. Germline V gene data show CDR1 as SGHAT and CDR2 as FQNNGV. Written as DNA, the CDR3 is TGTGCCAGCAGCAACGTCGGCTTGAACACTGAAGCTTTCTTT. Residues: CASSNVGLNTEAFF.

The chain links TRBV6-5 to TRBJ2-6; possibly TRBD1 or TRBD2 for D (5 bases each). V was shortened by 2 bases and J by 0 bases, with 5 bases between the two germline ends. Germline assignment: CDR1 MNHEY and CDR2 SVGAGI. There are 15 residues in the CDR3. CDR3 residues: CASSYGGSGANVLTF. The CDR3 nucleotides are TGTGCCAGCAGTTACGGGGGCTCTGGGGCCAACGTCCTGACTTTC.

This chain connects TRBV5-1 to TRBJ2-3, with 8 bases that match TRBD1. Germline CDR1 reads SGHRS; CDR2 reads YFSETQ. V trimming: 3 bases; J trimming: 3 bases; junction bases outside the gene matches: 3. The CDR3 has 14 amino acids. The CDR3 nucleotides read TGCGCCAGCAGCTATCGACAGGGGACAGATACGCAGTATTTT. Amino acids: CASSYRQGTDTQYF. The variable domain in full, completed from reference TRBV5-1 and TRBJ2-3, reads KAGVTQTPRYLIKTRGQQVTLSCSPISGHRSVSWYQQTPGQGLQFLFEYFSETQRNKGNFPGRFSGRQFSNSRSEMNVSTLELGDSALYLCASSYRQGTDTQYFGPGTRLTVL.

V gene TRBV24-1 combines with J gene TRBJ1-5; D not certain. Germline V lookup: CDR1 KGHDR, CDR2 SFDVKD. This CDR3 is 12 amino acids long. The germline V and J ends were trimmed by 1 base and 4 bases, with 1 base remaining between them. The CDR3 sequence: CATSDFNQPQHF. CDR3 coding DNA: TGTGCCACCAGTGATTTTAATCAGCCCCAGCATTTT.

The rearrangement joins TRBV5-5 to TRBJ1-1; maybe TRBD1 (6 bases). This CDR3 has 16 residues. CDR1 and CDR2 from the germline V gene are SGHKS and YYEKEE (reference sequence). Trimming stripped 2 bases from V and 0 bases from J, with 14 bases between. This CDR3 is CASSLGGSLMNTEAFF. The DNA for the CDR3 is TGTGCCAGCAGCTTAGGGGGAAGTTTAATGAACACTGAAGCTTTCTTT.

The CDR3 DNA is TGTGCCATCAGTGTCGCCGGGGGGCGGGAGACCCAGTACTTC. Protein product: CAISVAGGRETQYF. The V call is TRBV10-3, the J call TRBJ2-5; possibly TRBD2 for D (7 bases). The ends were cut back, 4 bases at V and 5 bases at J, with 14 bases in the middle. Looked up from germline, CDR1 is ENHRY and CDR2 is SYGVKD. This CDR3 has 14 residues.

The V call is TRBV19, the J call TRBJ1-5; no clear D gene. Trimming removed 3 bases at V and 3 bases at J, with 12 bases between. Germline V gives CDR1 LNHDA, CDR2 SQIVND (reference sequence). The CDR3 is 15 amino acids. The CDR3 DNA is TGTGCCAGTAGTATCTCCGACTCCCACAATCAGCCCCAGCATTTT. This translates into CASSISDSHNQPQHF.

This CDR3 reads CATSDPGQGGDTQYF. The CDR3 nucleotides read TGTGCCACCAGTGATCCTGGACAGGGGGGAGATACGCAGTATTTT. The chain has TRBV24-1 and TRBJ2-3, with 10 positions matching TRBD1. The germline CDR1 and CDR2 sequences are KGHDR and SFDVKD. J was trimmed by 5 bases and V by 3 bases; bases with no gene match: 4. The CDR3 is made up of 15 amino acids.

This clone was found a few times. The chain joins TRBV30 to TRBJ1-2; the D is unclear. The length of the CDR3 is 8 residues. CDR1 is GTSNPN and CDR2 is SVGIG in the germline V gene (reference sequence). The V end lost 4 bases, the J end lost 8 bases, and 2 bases lay between the germline ends. CDR3 sequence reads: CAWKGYTF. Written as DNA, the CDR3 is TGTGCCTGGAAAGGCTACACCTTC.

The V and J genes are TRBV29-1 and TRBJ1-4, with D unresolved. The germline gives CDR1 SQVTM, CDR2 ANQGSEA. Trimming left V 4 bases short and J 7 bases short, with 16 bases between. There are 14 residues in the CDR3. The CDR3 region has the DNA TGCAGCGTTGCAACGGGGAGGGCTAGTGAAAAACTGTTTTTT. Residues: CSVATGRASEKLFF.

This rearrangement joins TRBV27 to TRBJ1-2; D is ambiguous. Trimming cost V 6 bases and J 2 bases, with 10 bases left between them. The CDR3 length is 13 residues. The germline gives CDR1 MNHEY, CDR2 SMNVEV (reference sequence). The CDR3 region is CASRLRENYGYTF. The CDR3 coding sequence is TGTGCCAGCAGGTTGCGGGAGAACTATGGCTACACCTTC.

The chain combines TRBV4-1 with TRBJ2-7; 11 bases fit TRBD1. Trimming removed 1 base from V and 5 bases from J; junction bases left unmatched: 4. CDR3 length equals 15 residues. Per germline, CDR1 MGHRA and CDR2 YSYEKL. The CDR3 sequence: CASSQAGQGADEQYF. CDR3 coding DNA: TGCGCCAGCAGCCAAGCTGGACAGGGGGCGGACGAGCAGTACTTC.

The chain is built from TRBV5-1 and TRBJ2-3; TRBD1 aligns across 10 bases. Germline-derived CDR1 and CDR2 are SGHRS and YFSETQ. The CDR3 is 17 amino acids. V trimming: 5 bases; J trimming: 2 bases; junction bases outside the gene matches: 11. CDR3: CASRGQGTSRYTDTQYF. For the CDR3, the DNA is TGCGCCAGCAGGGGACAGGGGACCTCTCGCTACACAGATACGCAGTATTTT.

This clone was found once. V is TRBV21-1 and J is TRBJ2-3; TRBD2 reflects the table's D call only, with no check against the DNA. TRBV21-1 is a documented pseudogene. This CDR3 comprises 15 residues. The CDR3 loop reads CASSKRASGRDTQYF. The CDR3, as DNA: TGTGCCAGCAGCAAACGGGCTAGCGGGAGAGATACGCAGTATTTT.